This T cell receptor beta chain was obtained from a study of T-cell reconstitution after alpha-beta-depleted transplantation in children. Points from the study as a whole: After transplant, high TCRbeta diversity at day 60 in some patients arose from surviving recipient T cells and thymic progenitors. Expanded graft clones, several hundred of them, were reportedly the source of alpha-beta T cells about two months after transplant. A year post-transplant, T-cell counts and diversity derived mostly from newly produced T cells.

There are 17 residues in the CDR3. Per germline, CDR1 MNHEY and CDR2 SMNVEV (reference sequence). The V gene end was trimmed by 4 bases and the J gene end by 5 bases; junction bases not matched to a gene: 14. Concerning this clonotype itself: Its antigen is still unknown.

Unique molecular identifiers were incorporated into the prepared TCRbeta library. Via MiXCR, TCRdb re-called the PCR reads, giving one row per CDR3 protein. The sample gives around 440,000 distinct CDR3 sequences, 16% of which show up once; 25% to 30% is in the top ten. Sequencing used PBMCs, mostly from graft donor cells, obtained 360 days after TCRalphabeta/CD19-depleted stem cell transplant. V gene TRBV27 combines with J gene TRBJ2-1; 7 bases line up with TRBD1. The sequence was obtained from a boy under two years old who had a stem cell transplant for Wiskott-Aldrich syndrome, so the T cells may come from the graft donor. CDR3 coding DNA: TGTGCCAGCAGTTCCACCTGGTTTGGGACAGTTCACAATGAGCAGTTCTTC. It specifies CASSSTWFGTVHNEQFF.